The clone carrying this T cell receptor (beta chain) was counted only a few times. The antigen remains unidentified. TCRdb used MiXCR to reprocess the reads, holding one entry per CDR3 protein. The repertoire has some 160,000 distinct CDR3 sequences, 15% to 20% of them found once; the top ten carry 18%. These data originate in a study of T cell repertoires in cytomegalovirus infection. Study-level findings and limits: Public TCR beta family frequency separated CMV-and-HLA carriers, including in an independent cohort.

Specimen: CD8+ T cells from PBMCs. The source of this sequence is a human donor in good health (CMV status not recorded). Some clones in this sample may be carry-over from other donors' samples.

The CDR3 spells CASSSPRTGGDAIPGEQYF. DNA for the CDR3: TGTGCCAGCAGTTCCCCCCGGACAGGGGGCGATGCCATCCCGGGGGAGCAGTACTTC. J is TRBJ2-7 and V is TRBV12-3 or TRBV12-4, with 11 nucleotides matching TRBD1. The junction had 21 bases not matched to a gene; V was cut back by 4 bases and J by 7 bases. The CDR3 totals 19 residues.